This TCR beta chain comes out of a study of T cell repertoires in cytomegalovirus infection (dated by TCRdb to between 2019 and 2020). At the level of the whole study: Recently identified HLA-C-restricted CMV epitopes, whose presentation resists viral immunomodulation, were targeted by peptide stimulations together with well-studied HLA-B-restricted epitopes. Donor HLA type was relevant to the analysis, because carriage of CMV infection together with the matching HLA type was indicated by public TCR beta signatures.

Trimming removed 1 base from V and 5 bases from J, leaving 14 bases between the germline ends. There are 15 amino acids in the CDR3, from cysteine to phenylalanine inclusive. Kept here is only the CDR3 DNA, which spans 45 bases and is read in frame from base 1. For CDR1 and CDR2, the germline V gene lists SGHTA and FQGNSA. Sequencing was carried out with an Illumina HiSeq 1500. TCRdb reran the public reads through fastp at Q25 and MiXCR, keeping productive beta chains. CDR3 protein sequences are deduplicated, and each keeps its most common genes and DNA. The table for this sample lists approximately 910,000 distinct CDR3 sequences; 31% of them were counted only once. About 14% of the sample rests with the top ten. This clonotype was seen at least ten times. Its antigen is unknown. Base quality data are lacking; no much larger clone is found one base away. Study-level results and caveats: The ex vivo response was dominated by HLA-C-restricted CMV-specific TCR beta clonotypes, and the single most frequent clonotype in two of eight donors was supplied by these HLA-C-restricted clonotypes. In both this cohort and an independent roughly 400-donor cohort, the cumulative frequency of public TCR beta family members distinguished carriers of CMV infection plus the relevant HLA type.

The treatment or condition label here, explained by the study, means: in vitro stimulation with specific CMV peptide epitopes to enrich CMV-specific T cells. The TCR originated in a human donor in good health (CMV status not recorded). Some clones in this sample may be carry-over from other donors' samples. The sequence links TRBV7-2 to TRBJ1-1, with the D gene uncertain. The specimen comprised cultured CD8+ T cells from PBMCs, sampled from culture after CMV antigen stimulation. Read as DNA, the sequence is TGTGCCAGCAGCTTAGTAGTCCGGGGATGGACTGAAGCTTTCTTT. Its product reads: CASSLVVRGWTEAFF.